A selection of T cell receptor beta chains follows, all from one sample in a study of shared clonotypes between healthy human individuals. Here immunoSEQ multiplex PCR was the method, and the copy in TCRdb shows in-frame clones only, minus some. The table shows over 2 million clones, with 92% occurring only once. The sample taken for sequencing was naive CD4+ T cells from PBMCs. The receptors come from a man between 18 and 35 years old in good health. Some clones in this sample may be carry-over from other donors' samples. The conserved cysteine and the conserved F or W are not part of the CDR3 here. Clone size appears in some rows only: once, few, many, or a class for an expanded clone.

CDR3 length	V gene	clone size	CDR3 protein
13	TRBV6-6	-	ASSYSSGSYNEQF
14	TRBV6-1	-	ASSEAFSGKGEKLF
12	TRBV15	-	ATSRGQVNNEQF
12	TRBV29-1	-	SVLPGTDTNEQF
11	TRBV27	-	ASSLVRDQPQH
12	TRBV9	-	ASTQTGQNYGYT
11	TRBV29-1	-	SVAGRVTYEQY
12	TRBV5-1	once	ASSWGQFTGELF
12	TRBV28	-	ASGPGGLAGELF
12	TRBV29-1	-	SVVRDSGNEKLF
19	TRBV4-2	-	ASSLGLLAGGPASGANVLT
10	TRBV6-6	-	ASSYPGNTIY
15	TRBV9	-	ASSPRPRAGSGNTIY
11	TRBV6-6	-	ATREGGTYGYT
13	TRBV4-1	-	ASSRTGANTGELF
11	TRBV18	once	ASSPGRPNEQF
16	TRBV6-1	-	ASSEFIWASGGTDTQY
11	TRBV28	-	ASSTDSNQPQH
12	TRBV7-2	-	ASSLLAFTDTQY
12	TRBV5-1	-	ASSRAKGTDTQY
16	TRBV11-2	-	ASSPGELVAGPTGELF
10	TRBV29-1	-	SVGRMVGTQY
14	TRBV18	once	ASSPQPGVENEKLF
14	TRBV5-1	-	ASSSLSGDSYNEQF
12	TRBV5-1	-	ASSPGTSGREQF
11	TRBV10-1	-	ASSLAGGREQF